These T cell receptor beta chains were read from a single sample in a study of identical twins. MiXCR was run by TCRdb on the 5' RACE reads, yielding one entry per CDR3 protein. The sample shows some 630,000 distinct CDR3 sequences, under 8.5% of them seen only once. The data also belong to a second study, concerning yellow fever vaccine responses in identical twins.

Sequencing input: PBMCs. Receptors were obtained from a woman younger than 35 in good health. Both conserved end residues are part of each CDR3. D genes are given only for firm matches. A clone size is listed for some rows: how often the clone was seen (once, few, many), or a class if it is expanded.

.	TRBV4-1	TRBJ2-3	.	TGCGCCAGCAGCCACGTACTGGCCCCCGATACGCAGTATTTT	CASSHVLAPDTQYF
few	TRBV5-4	TRBJ2-1	.	TGTGCCAGCACCTTGCACACGTTCAATGAGCAGTTCTTC	CASTLHTFNEQFF
.	TRBV7-8	TRBJ2-1	.	TGTGCCAGCACCCCCTCCCGGGAGCGCAATGAGCAGTTCTTC	CASTPSRERNEQFF
few	TRBV28	TRBJ1-2	.	TGTGCCAGCAGTTTAGGTGGACAGTTTGGCTACACCTTC	CASSLGGQFGYTF
many	TRBV5-1	TRBJ2-1	.	TGCGCCAGCAGCCAGGGCTCTTGGACAGGGAGGGACAATGAGCAGTTCTTC	CASSQGSWTGRDNEQFF
few	TRBV10-3	TRBJ1-1	TRBD1	TGTGCCATCAGGACTACAGGGGACACTGAAGCTTTCTTT	CAIRTTGDTEAFF
.	TRBV6-5	TRBJ1-2	.	TGTGCCAGCAGTTACGGCAGGGCGAGGGATGGCTACACCTTC	CASSYGRARDGYTF
few	TRBV12-3/TRBV12-4	TRBJ1-1	.	TGTGCCAGCAGCCAGCGTCTCGTCTACGGTGAAGCTTTCTTT	CASSQRLVYGEAFF
few	TRBV14	TRBJ1-2	.	TGTGCCAGCAGCCAAGGGGGACTAGGGAGGAACTATGGCTACACCTTC	CASSQGGLGRNYGYTF
many	TRBV4-1	TRBJ1-3	.	TGCGCCAGCAGCCAAGTATCTTCAGGGAGGACTGGAAACACCATATATTTT	CASSQVSSGRTGNTIYF
many	TRBV12-3/TRBV12-4	TRBJ1-2	.	TGTGCCAGCAGGGGACACCTGCAGGACTATGGCTACACCTTC	CASRGHLQDYGYTF
few	TRBV19	TRBJ2-5	.	TGTGCCAGTAGGACGTTAAACCAAGAGACCCAGTACTTC	CASRTLNQETQYF
many	TRBV15	TRBJ2-3	TRBD2	TGTGCCACCAGCAGAGATCGGGCGGGGGGGCAGAGGGCGACAGATACGCAGTATTTT	CATSRDRAGGQRATDTQYF
.	TRBV10-3	TRBJ2-7	TRBD1	TGTGCCAGCGGACAGGGGTACGACGAGCAGTACTTC	CASGQGYDEQYF
.	TRBV13	TRBJ1-1	.	TGTGCCAGCAGCCTCCCGGACGGGAACACTGAAGCTTTCTTT	CASSLPDGNTEAFF
many	TRBV12-3/TRBV12-4	TRBJ1-2	TRBD1	TGTGCCAGCACCCAGGTCGGGACAGGGGACAATGGCTACACCTTC	CASTQVGTGDNGYTF
.	TRBV4-1	TRBJ1-3	.	TGCGCCAGCAGCCGGGGCGACTCTGAAAACACCATATATTTT	CASSRGDSENTIYF
.	TRBV24-1	TRBJ2-1	.	TGTGCCACCAGTGATTCCCCCGTTGCGGGAAGTTACAATGAGCAGTTCTTC	CATSDSPVAGSYNEQFF
.	TRBV6-1	TRBJ2-3	.	TGTGCCAGCAGTGAAGCCTGGGCTTACACAGATACGCAGTATTTT	CASSEAWAYTDTQYF
few	TRBV27	TRBJ2-1	TRBD1	TGTGCCAGCAGTCTACGGGGGACAGGGGGCAAGACTAGCATCTACAATGAGCAGTTCTTC	CASSLRGTGGKTSIYNEQFF
few	TRBV20-1	TRBJ2-1	.	TGCAGTGCTTTAGACCCCTACACACAAAGTGAGCAGTTCTTC	CSALDPYTQSEQFF
many	TRBV12-3/TRBV12-4	TRBJ1-4	.	TGTGCCAGCAGCTACAGGGTTGAAAAACTGTTTTTT	CASSYRVEKLFF
many	TRBV5-1	TRBJ2-7	TRBD2	TGCGCCAGCACCTCGGGCGGGAGCTCCTACGAGCAGTACTTC	CASTSGGSSYEQYF
many	TRBV12-3/TRBV12-4	TRBJ2-2	.	TGTGCCAGCAGTTTAAGCAGACTGAACACCGGGGAGCTGTTTTTT	CASSLSRLNTGELFF
.	TRBV4-1	TRBJ2-6	.	TGCGCCAGCAGCCAAGGTCGACAGGCCTCTGGGGCCAACGTCCTGACTTTC	CASSQGRQASGANVLTF
few	TRBV4-2	TRBJ1-2	TRBD1	TGTGCCAGCAGCCAAGATGTGATAGGGGGCATCTATGGCTACACCTTC	CASSQDVIGGIYGYTF
.	TRBV7-2	TRBJ2-7	TRBD1	TGTGCCAGCAGCTCGCAGACAGGGGGAGCCTACGAGCAGTACTTC	CASSSQTGGAYEQYF
many	TRBV29-1	TRBJ1-1	.	TGCAGCGTTGACCCGGCGAGGGGTCGGACTGAAGCTTTCTTT	CSVDPARGRTEAFF
few	TRBV5-1	TRBJ2-5	TRBD2	TGCGCCAGCAGCTTGACTAGCGACATCCGGGGAAAGACCCAGTACTTC	CASSLTSDIRGKTQYF
many	TRBV20-1	TRBJ1-1	.	TGCAGTGCTAGTCCCCGGGCCCTGAACACTGAAGCTTTCTTT	CSASPRALNTEAFF
.	TRBV3-1	TRBJ2-7	.	TGTGCCAGCAGCCCTACTAGGACGAGCTACGAGCAGTACTTC	CASSPTRTSYEQYF
few	TRBV12-3/TRBV12-4	TRBJ1-5	TRBD1	TGTGCCAGCAGGCGACAGGGCATAAGCAATCAGCCCCAGCATTTT	CASRRQGISNQPQHF
few	TRBV12-3/TRBV12-4	TRBJ2-4	.	TGTGCCAGCAGTCCACTCTCGGCTGCAAACATTCAGTACTTC	CASSPLSAANIQYF
few	TRBV5-1	TRBJ1-1	.	TGCGCCAGCAGCTTTACCATCGACGATATAGCTTTCTTT	CASSFTIDDIAFF
.	TRBV5-1	TRBJ1-3	.	TGCGCCAGCAGCTTGGGTCTATTGGAAGGAAACACCATATATTTT	CASSLGLLEGNTIYF
few	TRBV29-1	TRBJ1-2	TRBD1	TGCAGCGTTGACGAGCTAGACAGGGGGGTATGGGGCTACACCTTC	CSVDELDRGVWGYTF
.	TRBV7-7	TRBJ2-1	TRBD2	TGTGCCAGCAGCCCGTCACTAGCGAGCGATGAGCAGTTCTTC	CASSPSLASDEQFF
few	TRBV10-3	TRBJ2-1	.	TGTGCCATCAAGATCCGGGACCCCAATTACAATGAGCAGTTCTTC	CAIKIRDPNYNEQFF
few	TRBV4-1	TRBJ2-7	.	TGCGCCAGCAGCCAAGAAGTTCCCAAGGGGTGGGAGCAGTACTTC	CASSQEVPKGWEQYF
many	TRBV5-1	TRBJ2-1	.	TGCGCCAGCAGCTGGGGTTGGCAGGGTTCCTACAATGAGCAGTTCTTC	CASSWGWQGSYNEQFF
.	TRBV7-8	TRBJ1-5	.	TGTGCCAGCAGTTTCCGGGCCCCTGGGCAGCCCCAGCATTTT	CASSFRAPGQPQHF
.	TRBV6-1	TRBJ1-5	TRBD1	TGTGCCAGCACGAGACAGGGAGGTCAGCCCCAGCATTTT	CASTRQGGQPQHF
few	TRBV5-5	TRBJ1-2	.	TGTGCCAGCAGCCCAGCGACACTCAAGTTTACTGGCTATACCTTC	CASSPATLKFTGYTF
few	TRBV6-5	TRBJ1-1	.	TGTGCCAGCAGTTACAGAAGTGAAGCTTTCTTT	CASSYRSEAFF